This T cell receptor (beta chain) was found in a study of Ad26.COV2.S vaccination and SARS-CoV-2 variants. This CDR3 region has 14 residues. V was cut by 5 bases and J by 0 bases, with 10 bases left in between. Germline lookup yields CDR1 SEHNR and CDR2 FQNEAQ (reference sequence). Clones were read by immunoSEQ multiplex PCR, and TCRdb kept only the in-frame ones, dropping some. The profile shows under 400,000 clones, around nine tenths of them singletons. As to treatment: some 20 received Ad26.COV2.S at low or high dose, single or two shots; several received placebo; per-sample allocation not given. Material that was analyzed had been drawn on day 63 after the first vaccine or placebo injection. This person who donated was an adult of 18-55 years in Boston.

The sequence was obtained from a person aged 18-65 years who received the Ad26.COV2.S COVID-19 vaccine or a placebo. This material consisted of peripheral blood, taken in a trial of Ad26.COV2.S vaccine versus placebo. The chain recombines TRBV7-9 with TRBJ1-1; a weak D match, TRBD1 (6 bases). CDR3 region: CASSLEGVNTEAFF. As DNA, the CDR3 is TGTGCCAGCAGCCTCGAGGGGGTGAACACTGAAGCTTTCTTT.